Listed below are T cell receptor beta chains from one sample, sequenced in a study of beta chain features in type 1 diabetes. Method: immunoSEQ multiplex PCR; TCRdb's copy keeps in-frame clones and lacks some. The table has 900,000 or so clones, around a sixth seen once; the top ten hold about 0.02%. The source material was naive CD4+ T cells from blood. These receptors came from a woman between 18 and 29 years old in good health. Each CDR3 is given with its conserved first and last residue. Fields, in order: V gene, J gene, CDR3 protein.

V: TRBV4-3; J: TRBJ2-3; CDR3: CASSQDLHQGNTQYF
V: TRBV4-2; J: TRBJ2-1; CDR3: CASSQEEAGGTINEQFF
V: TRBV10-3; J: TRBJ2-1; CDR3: CATTGLARGNEQFF
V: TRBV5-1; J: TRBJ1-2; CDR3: CASSLLSLRDGYGYTF
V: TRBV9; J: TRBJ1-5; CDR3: CASSLTDRGGQPQHF
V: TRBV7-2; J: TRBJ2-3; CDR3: CASTRPPVRTDTQYF
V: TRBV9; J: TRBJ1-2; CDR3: CASSVSVSGYGYTF
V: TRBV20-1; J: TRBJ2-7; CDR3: CSAPLRGGFSF
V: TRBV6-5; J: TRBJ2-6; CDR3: CASSYGRYSGANVLTF
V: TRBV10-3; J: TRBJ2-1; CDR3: CAISRDRGREEQFF
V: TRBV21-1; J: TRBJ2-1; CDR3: CASSCDRGRGLAYEQFF
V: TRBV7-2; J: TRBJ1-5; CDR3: CASSSGRGHNQPQHF
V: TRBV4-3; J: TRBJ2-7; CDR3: CASSQDFPGWYEQYF
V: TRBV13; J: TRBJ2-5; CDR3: CASSFRGTQYF
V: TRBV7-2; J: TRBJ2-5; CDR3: CASSLTQGPEETQYF
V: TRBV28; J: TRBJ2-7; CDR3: CASSSRGASGTYEQYF
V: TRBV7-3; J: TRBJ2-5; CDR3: CASTPGGYQETQYF
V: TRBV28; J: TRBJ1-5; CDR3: CASSYPRGRSLSNQPQHF
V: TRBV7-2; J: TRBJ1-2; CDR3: CASSTQGASGYTF
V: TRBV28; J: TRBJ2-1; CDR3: CASSSPGPGRSSYNEQFF
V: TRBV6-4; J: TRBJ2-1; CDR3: CASSDRGQGEQFF
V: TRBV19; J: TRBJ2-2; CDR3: CASSTGTPRVRLFF
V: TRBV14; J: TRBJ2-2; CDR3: CASSRSGWNTGELFF
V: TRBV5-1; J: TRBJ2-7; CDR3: CASSFDRASYEQYF
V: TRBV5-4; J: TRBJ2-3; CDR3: CASSLQSGDTQYF
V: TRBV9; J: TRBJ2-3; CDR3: CASSVSRLAGLGDTQYF
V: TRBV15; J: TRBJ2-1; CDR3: CATSVLRHQRQQFF
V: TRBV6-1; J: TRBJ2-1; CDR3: CASRGGIIYNEQFF
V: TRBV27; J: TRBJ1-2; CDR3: CASRPRIPRGGVYGYTF
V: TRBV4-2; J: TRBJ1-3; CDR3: CASSQEWDRAISGNTIYF
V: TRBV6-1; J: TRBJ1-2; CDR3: CASSGDRGRGGYTF
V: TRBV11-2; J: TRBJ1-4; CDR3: CASRPGQGRVATNEKLFF
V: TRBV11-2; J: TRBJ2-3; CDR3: CASSLVWGTDTQYF
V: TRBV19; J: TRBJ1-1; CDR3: CASSTTALLLNTEAFF
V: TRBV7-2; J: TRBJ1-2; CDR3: CASSPSLLGYTF
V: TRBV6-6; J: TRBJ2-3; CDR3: CASKIRLAGVDTQYF
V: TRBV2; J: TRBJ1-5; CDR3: CASSEALQGPQHF
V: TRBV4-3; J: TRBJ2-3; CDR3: CASSQTAGTSGSTRTDTQYF
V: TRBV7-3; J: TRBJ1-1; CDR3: CASSLGQFTEAFF
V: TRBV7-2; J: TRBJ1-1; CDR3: CASSLSAGYMNTEAFF
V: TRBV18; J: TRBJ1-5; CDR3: CASSPGRDQPQHF
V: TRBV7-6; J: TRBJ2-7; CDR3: CASSLAIREQQYF
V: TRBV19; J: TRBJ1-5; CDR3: CASRGGASTYQPQHF
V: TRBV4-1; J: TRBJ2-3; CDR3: CASSQDLPDTQYF
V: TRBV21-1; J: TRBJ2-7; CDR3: CASSIHFREEVPKYF
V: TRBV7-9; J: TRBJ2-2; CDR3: CASSPSVGRGIGELFF
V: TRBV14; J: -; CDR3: CASSPEDRVWSYEQYF
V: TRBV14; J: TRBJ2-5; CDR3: CASSRQLYQETQYF
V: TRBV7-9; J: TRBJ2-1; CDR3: CASSLRGRGSGSDEQFF
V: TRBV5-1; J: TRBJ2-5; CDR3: CASSRTGEETQYF
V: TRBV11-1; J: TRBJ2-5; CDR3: CASSLPTALYQETQYF
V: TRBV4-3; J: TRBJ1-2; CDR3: CASSQVNRDYYGYTF
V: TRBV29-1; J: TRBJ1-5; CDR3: CSVGAQGGQPQHF
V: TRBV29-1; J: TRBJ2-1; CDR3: CSATAGGNEQFF
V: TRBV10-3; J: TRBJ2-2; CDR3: CAISTELNTGELFF
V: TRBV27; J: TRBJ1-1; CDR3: CASSLSTGRDTEAFF
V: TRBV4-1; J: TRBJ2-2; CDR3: CASSQEGWAHTGELFF